A single sample gave rise to the 30 T cell receptor beta chains below, sequenced in a study of T cell responses to AZD1222 COVID-19 vaccine. Assay: immunoSEQ multiplex PCR; the TCRdb copy retains only in-frame clones and omits some. Of about 120,000 clones in the sample, almost 95% were seen once. The specimen was peripheral blood, collected 28 days after the second AZD1222 dose. Source of these receptors: an adult who received the AZD1222 COVID-19 vaccine.

This clone has a single count. V is TRBV7-2 and J is TRBJ2-3; D unclear. CDR3 length: 12 residues. The germline V and J ends were trimmed by 5 bases and 7 bases, with 10 bases remaining between them. Germline CDR1 and CDR2: SGHTA and FQGNSA. CDR3 in amino acids: CASSEQRNTQYF. The CDR3 coding sequence is TGTGCCAGCAGCGAACAGAGGAATACGCAGTATTTT. Drawing the rest from reference TRBV7-2 and TRBJ2-3, the complete variable domain is GAGVSQSPSNKVTEKGKDVELRCDPISGHTALYWYRQSLGQGLEFLIYFQGNSAPDKSGLPSDRFSAERTGGSVSTLTIQRTQQEDSAVYLCASSEQRNTQYFGPGTRLTVL.

The chain combines TRBV5-8 with TRBJ1-2; no clear D. Germline V gene sequence: CDR1 SGHTS, CDR2 YDEGEE. V lost 1 base and J 0 bases, leaving 13 bases between the germline ends. This CDR3 contains 16 residues. CDR3 residues: CASSLNAARPNYGYTF. The CDR3 DNA reads as TGTGCCAGCAGCTTGAATGCGGCCCGGCCTAACTATGGCTACACCTTC.

This chain connects TRBV28 to TRBJ1-1; a weak D match, TRBD1 (6 bases). The CDR3 is 15 residues long. V was pared by 3 bases and J by 1 base, with 12 bases between. Germline CDR1 and CDR2: MDHEN and SYDVKM. This CDR3 is CASSFSGAWNTEAFF. Written as DNA, the CDR3 is TGTGCCAGCAGTTTCTCGGGGGCATGGAACACTGAAGCTTTCTTT.

A few counts support this clone. The rearrangement uses TRBV25-1 and TRBJ1-1, with D unclear. V lost 6 bases, J lost 1 base, and 12 bases lay in between. This CDR3 has 14 amino acids. The germline V gene has CDR1 MGHDK and CDR2 SYGVNS. The CDR3 coding sequence is TGTGCCAGCAGCCGCGACTTGCAGAACACTGAAGCTTTCTTT. Its translation: CASSRDLQNTEAFF.

The table lists this clone with a count of one. The rearrangement uses TRBV20-1 and TRBJ1-5, with no clear D. The CDR3 consists of 14 residues. Per the germline V gene, CDR1 is DFQATT and CDR2 is SNEGSKA (reference sequence). V was trimmed by 3 bases and J by 0 bases, leaving 9 bases between them. In DNA, the CDR3 is TGCAGTGCTAGTAAGGGTAATAGCAATCAGCCCCAGCATTTT. It encodes CSASKGNSNQPQHF.

With respect to this clone: The same CDR3 also results from other DNA sequences found in this sample. The CDR3 region is CASSLDRDATNEKLFF. CDR3 nucleotide sequence: TGTGCCAGCAGCTTAGACAGAGACGCAACTAATGAAAAACTGTTTTTT. The chain joins TRBV11-2 to TRBJ1-4; D is uncertain. There are 16 residues in the CDR3. Trimming pared 0 bases from V and 0 bases from J, leaving 8 bases between. Germline V gene sequence: CDR1 SGHAT, CDR2 FQNNGV.

The chain uses TRBV28 and TRBJ2-4; a weak D match, TRBD1 (6 bases). Trimming took 6 bases from V and 2 from J, leaving 17 bases between them. Germline V CDR1 and CDR2: MDHEN, SYDVKM. There are 16 residues in the CDR3. CDR3 DNA sequence: TGTGCCAGCAGATACCGCACAGGGTCGTCCAAAAACATTCAGTACTTC. Amino acids: CASRYRTGSSKNIQYF.

The CDR3 DNA follows: TGTGCCAGCAGCCGGAGGGGACTAGCGGGAGGACTTAATGAGCAGTTCTTC. Its translation is CASSRRGLAGGLNEQFF. J is TRBJ2-1 and V is TRBV7-8; 15 nucleotides line up with TRBD2. V shed 5 bases and J 7 bases; nucleotides not matched to a gene: 9. Germline CDR1 reads SGHVS; CDR2 reads FQNEAQ. CDR3 length equals 17 residues.

The V and J genes are TRBV18 and TRBJ2-1; D not certain. Trimming took off 3 bases at V and 6 bases at J, with 9 bases between the two ends. The germline V gene encodes CDR1 KGHSH and CDR2 LQKENI. This CDR3 region has 13 residues. The CDR3 DNA is TGTGCCAGCTCACCCTTCGGCGGCAATGAGCAGTTCTTC. Translation: CASSPFGGNEQFF.

The chain is built from TRBV19 and TRBJ2-3; D is unresolved. CDR3 size: 14 residues. Between the trimmed V and J ends, which lost 5 bases and 1 base, there was a span of 10 bases. CDR1 is LNHDA and CDR2 is SQIVND in the germline V gene (reference sequence). The CDR3 region has the DNA TGTGCCAGTAGTTGGGGTAGTCGCACAGATACGCAGTATTTT. It translates to CASSWGSRTDTQYF.

V and J are TRBV5-5 and TRBJ1-3; no clear D gene. The germline gives CDR1 SGHKS, CDR2 YYEKEE (reference sequence). The CDR3 covers 15 residues. Trimming cost V 5 bases and J 1 base, with 13 bases left between them. This CDR3 is CASSRRPASGNTIYF. The CDR3 region has the DNA TGTGCCAGCAGTAGGAGACCGGCTTCTGGAAACACCATATATTTT.

This clone has a single count. The DNA is left out, because the CDR3 cannot be placed on it with certainty; the CDR3 is given as TCRdb lists it. The chain combines TRBV27 with TRBJ1-5; the DNA was not compared with TRBD1, the D call given in the table. CDR1 and CDR2 (germline): MNHEY, SMNVEV (reference sequence). The CDR3 numbers 16 amino acids, ends counted. CDR3 region: CASSSSTGPLNQPQHF.

V is TRBV3-1 (or the pseudogene TRBV3-2) and J is TRBJ2-5; D is ambiguous. Germline V CDR1 and CDR2: LGHDT, YNNKEL (reference sequence). CDR3 length: 12 amino acids. The V end lost 0 bases, the J end lost 12 bases, and 11 bases lay between the germline ends. The CDR3 nucleotides are TGTGCCAGCAGCCAAGAACCGGGCCCCAAGTACTTC. As protein: CASSQEPGPKYF.

V usage is TRBV9 and J usage is TRBJ2-1; D is perhaps TRBD2 (6 bases). The V and J ends lost 0 bases and 4 bases respectively, with 20 bases between them. Germline V CDR1 and CDR2: SGDLS, YYNGEE. The CDR3 sequence is 18 residues long. This CDR3 reads CASSVDVGRSGDYNEQFF. CDR3 bases: TGTGCCAGCAGCGTAGATGTGGGCAGGTCGGGGGATTACAATGAGCAGTTCTTC.

V and J are TRBV5-1 and TRBJ2-1; 12 bases are shared with TRBD2. With V trimmed by 4 bases and J by 7 bases, 9 bases remained unmatched. Germline-derived CDR1 and CDR2 are SGHRS and YFSETQ. CDR3 length: 16 residues. The DNA of the CDR3 is TGCGCCAGCAGCCCTCCTCTAGGACTAGCGGGGAATGAGCAGTTCTTC. It translates to CASSPPLGLAGNEQFF.

The rearrangement uses TRBV10-3 and TRBJ1-5, with a weak D call TRBD1 (5 bases). The CDR3 runs 13 residues. V lost 7 bases and J 1 base, leaving 8 bases between the germline ends. In germline, CDR1 is ENHRY, CDR2 SYGVKD. CDR3 coding DNA: TGTGCCATCACTACAGGCAGCAATCAGCCCCAGCATTTT. Amino acid sequence: CAITTGSNQPQHF.

The chain has TRBV5-5 and TRBJ1-6; weak D call: TRBD1 (6 bases). V gave up 3 bases and J gave up 7 bases, with 11 bases separating them. The CDR3 extends over 14 amino acids. CDR1 is SGHKS and CDR2 is YYEKEE in the germline V gene (reference sequence). CDR3 loop: CASSSGTPNSPLHF. For the CDR3, the DNA is TGTGCCAGCAGCTCGGGGACACCGAATTCACCCCTCCACTTT.

This rearrangement joins TRBV21-1 to TRBJ2-1; the table names TRBD2, a call not compared with the DNA. TRBV21-1 has pseudogene status. There are 13 residues in the CDR3. The CDR3 DNA reads TGTGCCAGCAGCAAGGGACTCTGGGGTGAGCAGTTCTTC. It translates to CASSKGLWGEQFF.

The J gene is TRBJ2-1, the V gene TRBV4-1; weak D call: TRBD2 (6 bases). In germline, CDR1 is MGHRA, CDR2 YSYEKL. The CDR3 has 15 amino acids. Trimming cost V 0 bases and J 4 bases, with 10 bases left between them. CDR3 sequence reads: CASSQEREPYNEQFF. The CDR3 DNA follows: TGCGCCAGCAGCCAAGAACGGGAGCCGTACAATGAGCAGTTCTTC.

The chain couples TRBV27 to TRBJ1-4, with 7 positions matching TRBD1. CDR1 is MNHEY, CDR2 SMNVEV, per germline (reference sequence). The CDR3 extends over 19 amino acids. The V segment lost 1 base and the J segment 0 bases; nucleotides outside the gene matches: 11. The CDR3, as DNA: TGTGCCAGCAGTTTATACCGTCCACAGGGGCAAACAACTAATGAAAAACTGTTTTTT. This encodes CASSLYRPQGQTTNEKLFF.

This chain uses TRBV19 with TRBJ2-1; D ambiguous. The CDR3 extends over 13 amino acids. Germline CDR1 is LNHDA and CDR2 is SQIVND (reference sequence). V lost 2 bases to trimming and J lost 9 bases, with 11 bases between them. Here the CDR3 reads CASSIQVLGEQFF. CDR3 DNA: TGTGCCAGTAGTATACAAGTTCTCGGTGAGCAGTTCTTC. Full variable domain (missing parts from reference TRBV19 and TRBJ2-1): DGGITQSPKYLFRKEGQNVTLSCEQNLNHDAMYWYRQDPGQGLRLIYYSQIVNDFQKGDIAEGYSVSREKKESFPLTVTSAQKNPTAFYLCASSIQVLGEQFFGPGTRLTVL.

The rearrangement links TRBV3-1 (or the pseudogene TRBV3-2) to TRBJ2-4, with D perhaps TRBD2 (6 bases). The V end lost 0 bases, the J end lost 6 bases, and 12 bases lay between the germline ends. Germline V gene lookup returns CDR1 LGHDT and CDR2 YNNKEL (reference sequence). The CDR3 covers 15 residues. The CDR3 DNA reads TGTGCCAGCAGCCAAGACGGGAGTGGGGGAAACATTCAGTACTTC. Translated, it gives CASSQDGSGGNIQYF.

This clone has just one count. This chain uses TRBV19 with TRBJ2-3; 8 bases map to TRBD2. Trimming cost V 5 bases and J 5 bases; bases outside gene matches: 9. The CDR3 extends over 15 amino acids. The germline gives CDR1 LNHDA, CDR2 SQIVND (reference sequence). This CDR3 reads CASSLAGTRVDTQYF. The CDR3 DNA is TGTGCCAGTAGTTTAGCCGGGACTAGGGTAGATACGCAGTATTTT.

The chain is built from TRBV30 and TRBJ2-1; 7 bases align to TRBD2. This CDR3 has 15 residues. Germline values: CDR1 GTSNPN, CDR2 SVGIG (reference sequence). The V segment lost 0 bases and the J segment 3 bases; nucleotides outside the gene matches: 5. The CDR3 protein is CAWSVGTTHYNEQFF. In DNA, the CDR3 is TGTGCCTGGAGTGTAGGGACTACCCACTACAATGAGCAGTTCTTC.

This sequence joins TRBV7-9 and TRBJ2-7; TRBD1 matches at 9 bases. CDR1 is SEHNR and CDR2 is FQNEAQ in the germline V gene (reference sequence). The ends lost 2 bases at V and 5 bases at J; junction bases unmatched: 10. This CDR3 has 16 amino acids. CDR3 nucleotides: TGTGCCAGCAGCTTACGGGGCGGGGACAGGGTTCACGAGCAGTACTTC. The encoded protein is CASSLRGGDRVHEQYF.

This sequence joins TRBV2 and TRBJ1-5; TRBD1 matches 8 bases. V gave up 7 bases and J gave up 4 bases; unmatched junction bases: 6. This CDR3 comprises 14 residues. Germline V lookup: CDR1 SNHLY, CDR2 FYNNEI. CDR3 loop: CASTRTGRNQPQHF. The CDR3 DNA follows: TGTGCCAGCACTAGGACAGGGAGGAATCAGCCCCAGCATTTT. Based on the CDR3 plus reference TRBV2 and TRBJ1-5, the full variable domain is EPEVTQTPSHQVTQMGQEVILRCVPISNHLYFYWYRQILGQKVEFLVSFYNNEISEKSEIFDDQFSVERPDGSNFTLKIRSTKLEDSAMYFCASTRTGRNQPQHFGDGTRLSIL.

The chain carries TRBV10-3 and TRBJ2-7; 7 nucleotides line up with TRBD1. This CDR3 spans 14 amino acids. The J segment lost 0 bases and the V segment lost 5 bases, leaving 4 bases of the junction unmatched. Germline values: CDR1 ENHRY, CDR2 SYGVKD. This CDR3 reads CAISYRGPSYEQYF. DNA for the CDR3: TGTGCCATCAGTTACAGGGGACCCTCCTACGAGCAGTACTTC.

The CDR3: CASSDLEGGDGYTF. In nucleotides, the CDR3 is TGCGCCAGCAGTGATCTGGAAGGGGGCGATGGCTACACCTTC. The chain uses TRBV10-2 and TRBJ1-2; 7 bases are shared with TRBD1. The trim removed 3 bases at V and 6 bases at J, leaving 7 bases unmatched. The CDR3 loop spans 14 amino acids. Germline lookup yields CDR1 WSHSY and CDR2 SAAADI.

The chain uses TRBV10-2 and TRBJ2-5; the D gene is possibly TRBD2 (6 bases). The V end was cut by 2 bases, the J end by 5 bases, with 6 bases between. Germline-derived CDR1 and CDR2 are WSHSY and SAAADI. The CDR3 runs to 12 residues. Here the CDR3 reads CASSESGETQYF. As DNA, the CDR3 is TGCGCCAGCAGTGAGAGCGGGGAGACCCAGTACTTC.

The V gene is TRBV6-5, the J gene TRBJ2-7; possible D gene TRBD1, 6 bases. CDR3 length: 16 residues. The germline V gene encodes CDR1 MNHEY and CDR2 SVGAGI. V lost 0 bases and J lost 7, with 19 bases in between. This chain's CDR3 is CASSYSQTGYPREQYF. Here the CDR3 DNA reads TGTGCCAGCAGTTACTCCCAGACAGGCTATCCTAGGGAGCAGTACTTC.